Listed below are T cell receptor beta chains from one sample, sequenced in a study of control samples from healthy donors and cancer patients. Here immunoSEQ multiplex PCR was the method, and the copy in TCRdb shows in-frame clones only, minus some. The sample has fewer than 200,000 clones, around 93% seen once. The sample taken for sequencing was blood. The receptors shown here come from a woman in her sixties or seventies in good health. The CDR3 runs from the conserved cysteine through the conserved F or W. The D gene is left open where the match is weak. Rows give clone size only sometimes, using once, few, many, or a class for an expanded clone.

abundance: -
v_gene: TRBV6-1
d_gene: -
j_gene: TRBJ1-2
CDR3aa: CASSERLYGYTF
CDR3nt: TGTGCCAGCAGTGAACGTTTATATGGCTACACCTTC

abundance: -
v_gene: TRBV27
d_gene: -
j_gene: TRBJ2-7
CDR3aa: CASSPKRDEQYF
CDR3nt: TGTGCCAGCAGTCCAAAGAGAGACGAGCAGTACTTC

abundance: -
v_gene: TRBV13
d_gene: -
j_gene: TRBJ1-6
CDR3aa: CASSFRGTSSPLHF
CDR3nt: TGTGCCAGCAGCTTCCGGGGTACAAGTTCACCCCTCCACTTT

abundance: -
v_gene: TRBV6-2/TRBV6-3
d_gene: -
j_gene: TRBJ1-6
CDR3aa: CASSYSARSPLHF
CDR3nt: TGTGCCAGCAGTTACTCGGCGCGGTCACCCCTCCACTTT

abundance: -
v_gene: TRBV6-5
d_gene: TRBD1
j_gene: TRBJ1-5
CDR3aa: CASGGTGVQPQHF
CDR3nt: TGTGCCAGCGGAGGGACAGGGGTCCAGCCCCAGCATTTT

abundance: -
v_gene: TRBV4-1
d_gene: -
j_gene: TRBJ2-3
CDR3aa: CASSQGPYRGGTDTQYF
CDR3nt: TGCGCCAGCAGCCAAGGCCCCTACAGGGGGGGGACAGATACGCAGTATTTT

abundance: once
v_gene: TRBV5-8
d_gene: TRBD1
j_gene: TRBJ1-4
CDR3aa: CASSEGQGVGEKLFF
CDR3nt: TGTGCCAGCAGCGAGGGACAGGGGGTCGGTGAAAAACTGTTTTTT

abundance: -
v_gene: TRBV9
d_gene: -
j_gene: TRBJ2-1
CDR3aa: CASSVAEYNEQFF
CDR3nt: TGTGCCAGCAGCGTAGCGGAGTATAATGAGCAGTTCTTC

abundance: -
v_gene: TRBV7-6
d_gene: TRBD1
j_gene: TRBJ2-6
CDR3aa: CASSRDRTFSGANVLTF
CDR3nt: TGTGCCAGCAGCAGGGACAGAACCTTTTCTGGGGCCAACGTCCTGACTTTC

abundance: -
v_gene: TRBV2
d_gene: -
j_gene: TRBJ1-2
CDR3aa: CASSGSQGLTGYTF
CDR3nt: TGTGCCAGCAGTGGGTCACAGGGTCTGACTGGCTACACCTTC

abundance: -
v_gene: TRBV2
d_gene: -
j_gene: TRBJ1-5
CDR3aa: CASRDSPYSNQPQHF
CDR3nt: TGTGCCAGCAGGGACAGTCCCTATAGCAATCAGCCCCAGCATTTT

abundance: -
v_gene: TRBV7-9
d_gene: -
j_gene: TRBJ1-5
CDR3aa: CASSSGDGYSVNQPQHF
CDR3nt: TGTGCCAGCAGCTCGGGGGACGGTTACTCGGTGAATCAGCCCCAGCATTTT

abundance: -
v_gene: TRBV6-4
d_gene: TRBD2
j_gene: TRBJ2-2
CDR3aa: CASSEASGGTGELFF
CDR3nt: TGTGCCAGCAGTGAGGCTAGCGGGGGCACCGGGGAGCTGTTTTTT

abundance: -
v_gene: TRBV28
d_gene: -
j_gene: TRBJ1-1
CDR3aa: CASSLSGALDTEAFF
CDR3nt: TGTGCCAGCAGTTTAAGTGGGGCGTTGGACACTGAAGCTTTCTTT

abundance: -
v_gene: TRBV7-3
d_gene: TRBD1
j_gene: TRBJ2-5
CDR3aa: CASSTGDKETQYF
CDR3nt: TGTGCCAGCAGCACAGGGGACAAAGAGACCCAGTACTTC

abundance: -
v_gene: TRBV6-6
d_gene: TRBD2
j_gene: TRBJ2-1
CDR3aa: CASNAPSGGARNEQFF
CDR3nt: TGTGCCAGCAATGCTCCTAGCGGGGGGGCGAGGAATGAGCAGTTCTTC

abundance: -
v_gene: TRBV3-1/TRBV3-2
d_gene: -
j_gene: TRBJ1-1
CDR3aa: CASSQGTGRDTEAFF
CDR3nt: TGTGCCAGCAGCCAAGGAACAGGGCGGGACACTGAAGCTTTCTTT

abundance: once
v_gene: TRBV6-2/TRBV6-3
d_gene: -
j_gene: TRBJ2-5
CDR3aa: CASSYSKETQYF
CDR3nt: TGTGCCAGCAGTTATTCAAAGGAGACCCAGTACTTC

abundance: -
v_gene: TRBV11-2
d_gene: TRBD1
j_gene: TRBJ2-5
CDR3aa: CASSQGQPPQETQYF
CDR3nt: TGTGCCAGCAGCCAGGGACAGCCACCACAGGAGACCCAGTACTTC

abundance: -
v_gene: TRBV12-3/TRBV12-4
d_gene: -
j_gene: TRBJ2-7
CDR3aa: CASSHTSYEQYF
CDR3nt: TGTGCCAGCAGCCACACCTCCTACGAGCAGTACTTC

abundance: -
v_gene: TRBV6-5
d_gene: -
j_gene: TRBJ2-7
CDR3aa: CASSYGAGTYEQYF
CDR3nt: TGTGCCAGCAGTTACGGGGCAGGGACCTACGAGCAGTACTTC

abundance: -
v_gene: TRBV3-1/TRBV3-2
d_gene: TRBD1
j_gene: TRBJ1-2
CDR3aa: CASSQEGTERIYGYTF
CDR3nt: TGTGCCAGCAGCCAAGAAGGGACAGAAAGGATCTATGGCTACACCTTC

abundance: -
v_gene: TRBV5-1
d_gene: -
j_gene: TRBJ2-1
CDR3aa: CASSLEGGSYNEQFF
CDR3nt: TGCGCCAGCAGCTTGGAGGGGGGTTCCTACAATGAGCAGTTCTTC

abundance: -
v_gene: TRBV6-2/TRBV6-3
d_gene: -
j_gene: TRBJ1-5
CDR3aa: CASSYPVRSQHF
CDR3nt: TGTGCCAGCAGTTACCCAGTCAGATCCCAGCATTTT

abundance: -
v_gene: TRBV6-2/TRBV6-3
d_gene: -
j_gene: TRBJ1-5
CDR3aa: CASSLGLFQSSNQPQHF
CDR3nt: TGTGCCAGCAGTTTAGGTCTTTTCCAGTCCAGCAATCAGCCCCAGCATTTT

abundance: -
v_gene: TRBV5-1
d_gene: TRBD1
j_gene: TRBJ2-3
CDR3aa: CASSLQGAGGTDTQYF
CDR3nt: TGCGCCAGCAGCTTGCAGGGGGCTGGGGGCACAGATACGCAGTATTTT

abundance: -
v_gene: TRBV5-1
d_gene: TRBD1
j_gene: TRBJ2-5
CDR3aa: CASRRTGLFEETQYF
CDR3nt: TGCGCCAGCAGAAGGACAGGACTCTTTGAAGAGACCCAGTACTTC

abundance: -
v_gene: TRBV19
d_gene: -
j_gene: TRBJ1-3
CDR3aa: CASSAPLALFSSGNTIYF
CDR3nt: TGTGCCAGTAGTGCCCCGTTGGCACTCTTCTCCTCTGGAAACACCATATATTTT

abundance: -
v_gene: TRBV13
d_gene: TRBD1
j_gene: TRBJ1-5
CDR3aa: CASSFDRGQPQHF
CDR3nt: TGTGCCAGCAGCTTTGACAGGGGTCAGCCCCAGCATTTT

abundance: -
v_gene: TRBV4-3
d_gene: -
j_gene: TRBJ2-2
CDR3aa: CASSQDFRKGGELFF
CDR3nt: TGCGCCAGCAGCCAAGATTTTAGGAAAGGCGGGGAGCTGTTTTTT

abundance: few
v_gene: TRBV2
d_gene: -
j_gene: TRBJ1-5
CDR3aa: CASTWLDGPQHF
CDR3nt: TGTGCCAGCACCTGGCTTGATGGGCCCCAGCATTTT

abundance: -
v_gene: TRBV4-3
d_gene: TRBD2
j_gene: TRBJ2-3
CDR3aa: CASSQDYRTSEGTDTQYF
CDR3nt: TGCGCCAGCAGCCAAGATTACAGGACTAGCGAAGGCACAGATACGCAGTATTTT

abundance: -
v_gene: TRBV11-2
d_gene: TRBD1
j_gene: TRBJ2-7
CDR3aa: CASSSRDRSEEQYF
CDR3nt: TGTGCCAGCAGCTCCCGGGACAGGAGTGAAGAGCAGTACTTC